Included here is one T cell receptor (beta chain) sequence, with context. Per the original methods: From reference gene primer amplification, estimates of nucleated cell counts were derived. Assay used: immunoSEQ multiplex PCR; TCRdb lists only in-frame clones, some missing. That table is the source of V, J and clone size, and D and trimming were worked out from the DNA. This sample has some 98,000 clones, with 75% to 85% found just once. This entry comes from a study of blood T cell repertoires in COVID-19. About the study: Researchers got acute and convalescent COVID-19 samples from the United States, Italy and Spain. The analysed material was cDNA or gDNA that came from T cells, B-cell-depleted T cells, or PBMCs.

Trimming removed 4 bases from V and 5 bases from J, with 8 bases in between. The CDR3 length is 12 residues. CDR1 is LGHDT and CDR2 is YNNKEL in the germline V gene (reference sequence). Input material: peripheral blood. This receptor was taken from a man in his 60s with acute or convalescent COVID-19. This chain connects TRBV3-1 (or the pseudogene TRBV3-2) to TRBJ1-2; D remains ambiguous. CDR3 nucleotide sequence: TGTGCCAGCAGCCGAACAGTTTATGGCTACACCTTC. Encoded protein: CASSRTVYGYTF.